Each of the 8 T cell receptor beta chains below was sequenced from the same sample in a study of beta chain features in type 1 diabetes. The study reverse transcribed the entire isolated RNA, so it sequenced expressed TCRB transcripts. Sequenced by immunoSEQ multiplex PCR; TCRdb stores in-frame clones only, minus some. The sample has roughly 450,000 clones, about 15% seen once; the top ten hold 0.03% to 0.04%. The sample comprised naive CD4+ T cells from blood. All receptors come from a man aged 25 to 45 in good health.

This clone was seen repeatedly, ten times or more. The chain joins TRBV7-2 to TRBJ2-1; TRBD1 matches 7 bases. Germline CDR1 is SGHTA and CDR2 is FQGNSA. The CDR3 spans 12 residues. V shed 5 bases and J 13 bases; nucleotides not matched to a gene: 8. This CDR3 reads CASSTSGTVQFF. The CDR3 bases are TGTGCCAGCAGCACCTCAGGGACAGTTCAGTTCTTC.

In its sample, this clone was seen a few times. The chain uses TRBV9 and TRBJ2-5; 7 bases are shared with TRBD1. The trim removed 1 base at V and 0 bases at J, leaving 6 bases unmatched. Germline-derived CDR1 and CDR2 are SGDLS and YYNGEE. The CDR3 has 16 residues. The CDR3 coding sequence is TGTGCCAGCAGCGTACAGACAGGGATGTACCAAGAGACCCAGTACTTC. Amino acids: CASSVQTGMYQETQYF.

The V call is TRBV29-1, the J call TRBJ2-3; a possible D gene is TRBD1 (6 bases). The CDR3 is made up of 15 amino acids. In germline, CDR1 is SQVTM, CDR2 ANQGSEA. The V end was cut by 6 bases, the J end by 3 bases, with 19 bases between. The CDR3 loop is CSVAFRTQGTDTQYF. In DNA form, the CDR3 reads TGCAGCGTCGCATTTCGGACGCAGGGGACAGATACGCAGTATTTT.

In nucleotides, the CDR3 is TGTGCCAGCTCACGGACACGCACTGAAGCTTTCTTT. Amino acids: CASSRTRTEAFF. This rearrangement joins TRBV18 to TRBJ1-1; perhaps TRBD1 as D (5 bases). Germline V gives CDR1 KGHSH, CDR2 LQKENI. The CDR3 is 12 amino acids. Trimming took off 4 bases at V and 4 bases at J, with 7 bases between the two ends.

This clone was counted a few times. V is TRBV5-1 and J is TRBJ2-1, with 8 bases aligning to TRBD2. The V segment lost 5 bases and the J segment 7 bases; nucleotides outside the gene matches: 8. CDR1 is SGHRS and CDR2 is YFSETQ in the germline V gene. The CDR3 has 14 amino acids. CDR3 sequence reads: CASSWLVAGNEQFF. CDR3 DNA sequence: TGCGCCAGCAGTTGGTTAGTAGCGGGGAATGAGCAGTTCTTC.

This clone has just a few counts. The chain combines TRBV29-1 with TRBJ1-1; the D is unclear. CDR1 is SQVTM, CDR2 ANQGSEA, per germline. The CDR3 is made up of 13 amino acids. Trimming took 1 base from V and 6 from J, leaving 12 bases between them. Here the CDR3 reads CSVEGPSGAEAFF. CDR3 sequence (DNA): TGCAGCGTTGAAGGCCCATCGGGAGCTGAAGCTTTCTTT.

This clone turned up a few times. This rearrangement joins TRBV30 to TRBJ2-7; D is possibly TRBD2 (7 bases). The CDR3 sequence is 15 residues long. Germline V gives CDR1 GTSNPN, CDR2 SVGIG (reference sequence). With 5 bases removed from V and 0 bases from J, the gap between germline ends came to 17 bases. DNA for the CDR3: TGTGCCTGGTCCCCGGGGGGCGTCGGCTCCTACGAGCAGTACGTC. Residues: CAWSPGGVGSYEQYV.

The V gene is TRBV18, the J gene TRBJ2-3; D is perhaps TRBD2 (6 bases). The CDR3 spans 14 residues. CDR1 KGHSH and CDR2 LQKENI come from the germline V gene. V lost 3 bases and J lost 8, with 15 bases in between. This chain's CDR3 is CASSPSSGQITQYF. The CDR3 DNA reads TGTGCCAGCTCACCGAGTAGCGGCCAGATTACGCAGTATTTT.